The sequence of this TCR beta chain was determined in a study of post-analysis software for immune sequencing data. Study details: Relapsing-remitting, secondary progressive and progressive-relapsing multiple sclerosis courses were included. Study observations and caveats: Relative to controls, patients had a handful of TRBV segments at higher frequency, with TRBV5-6, TRBV5-1 and TRBV20-1 among these. Normalized Chao1 diversity was significantly reduced in patients versus controls. Clustering by F measure revealed strong co-clustering among samples prepared together in one batch.

Per germline, CDR1 DFQATT and CDR2 SNEGSKA (reference sequence). Trimming cost V 5 bases and J 0 bases, with 11 bases left between them. The CDR3 spans 13 residues. The library was made from cDNA and included unique molecular identifiers. Input amounts of about 0.85 to 10 million T cells were used. These gave roughly 0.5 million cDNA molecules, so each molecule approximated one T cell. TCRdb re-analysed the PCR reads in MiXCR, keeping a single row per CDR3 protein. The sample yields some 890,000 distinct CDR3 sequences, 53% seen once. As concerns this clonotype: Antigen specificity is unknown.

This TCR was sampled from a girl aged 5-17 years with multiple sclerosis. The V call is TRBV20-1, the J call TRBJ2-7, with a tentative D call TRBD2 (5 bases). The sequencing input was blood. The CDR3 DNA reads TGCAGTGCTGCTGACACTAGCTCCTACGAGCAGTACTTC. It specifies CSAADTSSYEQYF.